This T cell receptor beta chain appears in the sequencing data of a study of blood T cell repertoires in COVID-19 (dated by TCRdb to about 2020). Looking at the study overall: The collaborator samples originated in the United States, Italy and Spain and spanned the acute and convalescent phases of COVID-19. The material from the prospective study consisted of cDNA or gDNA derived from T cells, B-cell-depleted T cells, or PBMCs. The dataset comprised deeply sampled blood TCRbeta repertoires from subjects exposed to, actively infected with, or recovered from COVID-19. A freely available public database, intended as a resource for researchers studying the immune response to SARS-CoV-2, is where the repertoires were released. The samples were drawn from the first 160 participants of the ongoing ImmuneRACE study and from over a thousand subjects provided by 6 global collaborators. Sample metadata almost always included a de-identified subject ID, COVID-19 status, age in years and sex. HLA class I and class II types, where available, came from metadata supplied by the sample provider rather than from assay-based typing.

Enrolling through a virtual design, the prospective study's participants ranged in age from roughly 18 to 95 years and lived across about two dozen United States geographic areas. In the prospective study, cohorts were assigned on the basis of participant-reported clinical history obtained from a screening survey and a study questionnaire. For ImmuneRACE Cohort 3, a participant was defined as recovered based on two consecutive negative NP/OP PCR tests, clearance by a healthcare professional, or resolution of symptoms. Mobile phlebotomists in the prospective study collected whole blood, serum and a nasopharyngeal or oropharyngeal swab from every participant. Prospective study participants could optionally give additional blood draws and questionnaires over a roughly 2-month period. Prospective study blood samples were shipped either frozen or at room temperature before DNA extraction. As to this clone: The antigen it recognizes is unknown. Base quality data are lacking; no much larger clone is found one base away.

Clipping removes 3 bases from V and 7 bases from J, with 8 as the unmatched junction base count. CDR1 and CDR2 are read off the germline V gene (reference sequence) as LNHDA and SQIVND. Measured from the cysteine to the phenylalanine, the CDR3 is 15 residues long. The CDR3 DNA has 45 bases and is translated from base 1. The immunoSEQ Assay, a bias-controlled multiplex PCR, was used to amplify TCRbeta CDR3 regions from genomic DNA. Processing in the source paper ran as follows. Within the assay, amplification of reference gene primers was used to estimate how many nucleated cells each sample contained. Sequence reads were collapsed and filtered to measure the absolute abundance of every unique TCRbeta CDR3 rearrangement. For each sample, productive Simpson clonality was calculated as the square root of Simpson's diversity index over productive rearrangements. Entries here come from immuneACCESS through TCRdb and include only in-frame sequences with V and J called. Some clones fail to appear in such tables; in the studies checked, an unresolved V gene covers under half of the shortfall, and the cause of the remainder is unknown. Clone size and the V and J calls come from that table; the DNA yielded D and trimming. The sample records about 300,000 clones, just over 85% of which are singletons. About 10% of the sample goes to the ten largest clones.

Study-wide conclusions, independent of this receptor: The amount of clinical and demographic metadata varied by source and participant and was provided uncurated.

The rearranged segments are TRBV19 and TRBJ2-7; 11 of the junction bases match TRBD1. The sequenced sample consisted of PBMCs or T cells enriched from blood (not recorded which). The source of this sequence is a woman younger than 35 who had recovered from COVID-19. The CDR3 protein sequence reads: CASSITGTGGREQYF. The nucleotides read TGTGCCAGTAGTATTACCGGGACAGGGGGACGAGAGCAGTACTTC.